What follows are 29 T cell receptor beta chains derived from one specimen sequenced in a study of shared clonotypes between healthy human individuals. TCRdb's copy holds only in-frame clones and misses some; the assay was immunoSEQ multiplex PCR. The data show 2.3 million or so clones, just over 90% seen once. The sequenced material came from naive CD4+ T cells from PBMCs. The subset here: CD45RA+ positively selected. These receptors were taken from a man between 18 and 29 years old in good health. Some clones in this sample may be carry-over from other donors' samples.

The chain couples TRBV18 to TRBJ2-1, with D maybe TRBD2 (5 bases). CDR3 length: 16 residues. Germline V lookup: CDR1 KGHSH, CDR2 LQKENI. The ends were cut back, 3 bases at V and 1 base at J, with 13 bases in the middle. The CDR3 DNA reads TGTGCCAGCTCACCGATGGGGAGTAGGTCCTACAATGAGCAGTTCTTC. It yields the protein CASSPMGSRSYNEQFF.

The rearrangement uses TRBV30 and TRBJ2-4, with D uncertain. CDR3 length equals 13 residues. Germline V CDR1 and CDR2: GTSNPN, SVGIG (reference sequence). Trimming pared 8 bases from V and 0 bases from J, leaving 11 bases between. CDR3 sequence reads: CAGHLPAKNIQYF. CDR3 nucleotide sequence: TGTGCCGGGCATTTACCAGCCAAAAACATTCAGTACTTC.

CDR3 nucleotides: TGTGCCAGCAGTTGGGACAGGGGGAACACTGAAGCTTTCTTT. As protein: CASSWDRGNTEAFF. The chain uses TRBV2 and TRBJ1-1; 10 nucleotides agree with TRBD1. Germline CDR1 is SNHLY and CDR2 is FYNNEI. The CDR3 consists of 14 residues. J gave up 1 base and V 5 bases, and 1 base lay outside the gene matches.

The chain joins TRBV18 to TRBJ1-4, with 8 bases matching TRBD1. Germline CDR1 KGHSH, CDR2 LQKENI. CDR3 length: 15 residues. With V trimmed by 3 bases and J by 4 bases, 4 bases remained unmatched. CDR3 region: CASSPDRARNEKLFF. DNA for the CDR3: TGTGCCAGCTCACCGGACAGGGCACGTAATGAAAAACTGTTTTTT.

The CDR3 DNA reads TGTGCCAGCAGCGATTCCCTGGGCAGGGCTTTCTTT. It encodes CASSDSLGRAFF. The V gene is TRBV9, the J gene TRBJ1-1, with no clear D. The germline gives CDR1 SGDLS, CDR2 YYNGEE. V was trimmed by 3 bases and J by 11 bases, leaving 14 bases between them. The CDR3 sequence is 12 residues long.

The chain joins TRBV5-1 to TRBJ2-3; no reliable D call. The CDR3 is made up of 14 amino acids. Germline CDR1 is SGHRS and CDR2 is YFSETQ. V was cut by 2 bases and J by 2 bases, with 9 bases left in between. As DNA, the CDR3 is TGCGCCAGCAGCTTCCCACAGATCACAGATACGCAGTATTTT. It codes for CASSFPQITDTQYF.

Points on this clone: Within the sample, other DNA sequences also encode this same CDR3. The CDR3 nucleotides are TGTGCCTGGACGGGGGGCGCGGATGGCTACACCTTC. It yields the protein CAWTGGADGYTF. The gene calls are TRBV30 and TRBJ1-2; tentatively, D is TRBD1 (6 bases). V was shortened by 4 bases and J by 6 bases, with 12 bases between the two germline ends. From germline, CDR1 is GTSNPN and CDR2 SVGIG (reference sequence). There are 12 residues in the CDR3.

This clone was found a few times. CDR3 DNA sequence: TGCGCCAGCAGTCCGGACAGGAGGGGCAATCAGCCCCAGCATTTT. Protein product: CASSPDRRGNQPQHF. The rearrangement uses TRBV10-2 and TRBJ1-5; 7 bases are a match to TRBD1. The CDR3 sequence is 15 residues long. CDR1 and CDR2 (germline): WSHSY, SAAADI. The junction had 6 bases not matched to a gene; V was cut back by 5 bases and J by 2 bases.

The rearrangement joins TRBV4-1 to TRBJ2-3; TRBD2 agrees at 13 bases. The germline V gene encodes CDR1 MGHRA and CDR2 YSYEKL. Trimming removed 0 bases from V and 2 bases from J; junction bases left unmatched: 5. This CDR3 has 18 residues. The CDR3 loop reads CASSQEVLAGGNTDTQYF. In DNA, the CDR3 is TGCGCCAGCAGCCAAGAGGTACTAGCGGGAGGGAACACAGATACGCAGTATTTT.

This chain connects TRBV28 to TRBJ2-7; TRBD1 matches 9 bases. Unmatched junction bases numbered 7, after V lost 3 bases and J lost 7 bases. The CDR3 is 14 amino acids. Per germline, CDR1 MDHEN and CDR2 SYDVKM. CDR3: CASSLIQGAQEQYF. The CDR3 DNA sequence: TGTGCCAGCAGTTTGATACAGGGGGCGCAAGAGCAGTACTTC.

The chain joins TRBV7-2 to TRBJ2-2; perhaps TRBD2 as D (6 bases). The V gene's germline CDR1 is SGHTA and CDR2 FQGNSA. Trimming stripped 1 base from V and 4 bases from J, with 19 bases between. This CDR3 contains 18 residues. The CDR3 bases are TGTGCCAGCAGCTTAGGTACTAGCCGGGGCCGGGGCACCGGGGAGCTGTTTTTT. It translates to CASSLGTSRGRGTGELFF.

This clone was seen more than once but under ten times. V gene TRBV14 combines with J gene TRBJ1-1; D gene ambiguous. V lost 6 bases to trimming and J lost 0 bases, with 17 bases between them. The germline CDR1 and CDR2 sequences are SGHDN and FVKESK. This CDR3 has 16 residues. The CDR3 region has the DNA TGTGCCAGCAGACCGACAAACACCGGGGTGAACACTGAAGCTTTCTTT. Amino acid sequence: CASRPTNTGVNTEAFF.

As to this clone: A junction end diverges from the germline sequence, so it may reflect a read error. The rearrangement uses TRBV5-1 and TRBJ2-1, with D hard to call. This CDR3 has 12 amino acids. Germline V gives CDR1 SGHRS, CDR2 YFSETQ. The DNA for the CDR3 is TGCGCCAGCAGCTTAGGAAACAATGAGCAGCTCTTC. Its translation: CASSLGNNEQLF.

The V call is TRBV2, the J call TRBJ1-2; D remains ambiguous. The CDR3 spans 14 residues. Per the germline V gene, CDR1 is SNHLY and CDR2 is FYNNEI. V was cut by 2 bases and J by 4 bases, with 11 bases left in between. The CDR3 loop reads CASSERRASYGYTF. CDR3 DNA sequence: TGTGCCAGCAGTGAAAGGAGAGCCTCCTATGGCTACACCTTC.

The chain links TRBV6-6 to TRBJ1-2; tentative D call: TRBD1 (5 bases). Between the trimmed V and J ends, which lost 7 bases and 14 bases, there was a span of 20 bases. Germline V lookup: CDR1 MNHNY, CDR2 SVGAGI (reference sequence). The CDR3 extends over 12 amino acids. The CDR3 loop is CASTTRGSLLTF. CDR3 DNA sequence: TGTGCCAGCACCACAAGGGGATCGTTGTTGACCTTC.

The V gene is TRBV7-3, the J gene TRBJ1-2; D call uncertain. CDR3 size: 14 residues. Trimming left V 5 bases short and J 7 bases short, with 17 bases between. The germline V gene encodes CDR1 SGHTA and CDR2 FQGTGA. The CDR3 coding sequence is TGTGCCAGCAGCCCTCGCCAGTACGGTAGTGGCTACACCTTC. The encoded protein is CASSPRQYGSGYTF.

The chain has TRBV5-6 and TRBJ2-7; possible D gene TRBD1, 5 bases. CDR3 length: 14 amino acids. Trimming pared 0 bases from V and 2 bases from J, leaving 9 bases between. Germline V gives CDR1 SGHDT, CDR2 YYEEEE. The CDR3 DNA reads TGTGCCAGCAGCTTGGTAACAGGTACCTACGAGCAGTACTTC. Its protein is CASSLVTGTYEQYF.

This chain uses TRBV11-2 with TRBJ2-7, with 13 bases that match TRBD2. The CDR3 contains 14 residues. Germline loops: CDR1 SGHAT, CDR2 FQNNGV. Germline trimming cut 5 bases from V and 7 bases from J; bases unmatched to any gene: 5. The CDR3 DNA is TGTGCCAGCAGCCAAGGACTAGCGGGAGTTGAGCAGTACTTC. It codes for CASSQGLAGVEQYF.

The V and J genes are TRBV7-7 and TRBJ2-5; D may be TRBD1 (6 bases). V was pared by 5 bases and J by 2 bases, with 9 bases between. This CDR3 is 13 amino acids long. Per germline, CDR1 SSHAT and CDR2 FNYEAQ (reference sequence). The CDR3 is CASSADRQETQYF. In DNA form, the CDR3 reads TGTGCCAGCAGCGCGGACAGACAAGAGACCCAGTACTTC.

The chain is built from TRBV19 and TRBJ1-1, with 10 nucleotides matching TRBD1. This CDR3 has 15 amino acids. The V and J ends lost 9 bases and 1 base, in that order; junction bases with no gene match: 8. Germline lookup yields CDR1 LNHDA and CDR2 SQIVND (reference sequence). The CDR3 bases are TGTGCCAGCCGGCGACAGGGGGCTTCGAACACTGAAGCTTTCTTT. Protein product: CASRRQGASNTEAFF.

CDR3 coding DNA: TGTGCCAGCAGGGGAGGACTAGCGAGGACCGGGGAGCTGTTTTTT. It is translated as CASRGGLARTGELFF. This rearrangement joins TRBV6-1 to TRBJ2-2; 9 bases agree with TRBD2. The germline V gene encodes CDR1 MNHNS and CDR2 SASEGT. The CDR3 spans 15 residues. J lost 5 bases, V lost 6 bases, and 7 bases had no gene match.

As concerns this clone: This specimen includes other DNA sequences encoding the same CDR3. The J gene is TRBJ2-3, the V gene TRBV27; 8 positions agree with TRBD2. Germline V lookup: CDR1 MNHEY, CDR2 SMNVEV (reference sequence). The CDR3 contains 15 residues. The trim removed 2 bases at V and 4 bases at J, leaving 5 bases unmatched. CDR3 in amino acids: CASSLLAGGADTQYF. As DNA, the CDR3 is TGTGCCAGCAGTTTACTGGCGGGAGGTGCAGATACGCAGTATTTT.

The chain combines TRBV6-5 with TRBJ2-2, with 7 bases identical to TRBD2. Germline V gene sequence: CDR1 MNHEY, CDR2 SVGAGI. The CDR3 contains 16 residues. V lost 0 bases to trimming and J lost 7 bases; unmatched junction nucleotides: 8. The CDR3 spells CASSYSNSGGDGELFF. CDR3 bases: TGTGCCAGCAGTTACTCGAACAGTGGGGGGGACGGGGAGCTGTTTTTT.

About this clone: The sample has other DNA sequences that encode this CDR3 too. CDR3 loop: CASSLRQGNQPQHF. The CDR3 DNA is TGTGCCAGCAGCTTAAGGCAGGGCAATCAGCCCCAGCATTTT. The chain is built from TRBV7-2 and TRBJ1-5; D call uncertain. Trimming shortened V by 2 bases and J by 2 bases, and 7 bases separated the two germline ends. The CDR3 has 14 residues. Germline assignment: CDR1 SGHTA and CDR2 FQGNSA.

V is TRBV7-8 and J is TRBJ2-7, with D possibly called TRBD1 or TRBD2 (5 bases each). The V end was cut by 5 bases, the J end by 6 bases, with 20 bases between. The CDR3 runs 15 residues. Germline lookup yields CDR1 SGHVS and CDR2 FQNEAQ. CDR3 in DNA: TGTGCCAGCAGCGCCCGACTGCCCGAGGGGCTCGAGCAGTACTTC. Translation: CASSARLPEGLEQYF.

The J gene is TRBJ1-4, the V gene TRBV28; D unclear. Trimming took 5 bases from V and 0 from J, leaving 16 bases between them. The CDR3 spans 17 residues. Germline V lookup: CDR1 MDHEN, CDR2 SYDVKM. CDR3 coding DNA: TGTGCCAGCAGTCGAACGGACGGATTTGCAACTAATGAAAAACTGTTTTTT. Its protein product is CASSRTDGFATNEKLFF.

The V call is TRBV5-1, the J call TRBJ1-2; 11 nucleotides line up with TRBD1. The germline gives CDR1 SGHRS, CDR2 YFSETQ. This CDR3 is 15 amino acids long. J gave up 4 bases and V 3 bases, and 5 bases lay outside the gene matches. The CDR3 loop is CASSSTGTGGYGYTF. Written as DNA, the CDR3 is TGCGCCAGCAGCTCTACCGGGACAGGGGGCTATGGCTACACCTTC. Full variable domain (rest looked up from reference TRBV5-1 and TRBJ1-2): KAGVTQTPRYLIKTRGQQVTLSCSPISGHRSVSWYQQTPGQGLQFLFEYFSETQRNKGNFPGRFSGRQFSNSRSEMNVSTLELGDSALYLCASSSTGTGGYGYTFGSGTRLTVV.

This clone was counted a single time. This sequence joins TRBV28 and TRBJ1-5, with no clear D. CDR1 is MDHEN, CDR2 SYDVKM, per germline. The V gene lost 4 bases and the J gene lost 3 bases, with 13 bases spanning the gap. The CDR3 is made up of 15 amino acids. The CDR3, as DNA: TGTGCCAGCAGTTCTATAACAGAGTACAATCAGCCCCAGCATTTT. Translation: CASSSITEYNQPQHF.

V usage is TRBV27 and J usage is TRBJ2-7; TRBD1 agrees at 7 bases. V was clipped by 3 bases and J by 2 bases; unmatched bases: 10. Germline V gene sequence: CDR1 MNHEY, CDR2 SMNVEV (reference sequence). This CDR3 comprises 16 residues. CDR3 protein: CASSFASGTVPYEQYF. CDR3 in DNA: TGTGCCAGCAGTTTCGCTTCCGGGACAGTACCCTACGAGCAGTACTTC.